The 14 T cell receptor beta chains presented below share a single source sample, sequenced in a study of monozygotic twins with cystic fibrosis. Sequenced by immunoSEQ multiplex PCR; TCRdb stores in-frame clones only, minus some. The sample lists about 32,000 clones; around 96% were seen once. Sequenced: blood. The receptor source for this set is a girl aged 2-10 years with cystic fibrosis.

A single count supports this clone. The chain recombines TRBV5-1 with TRBJ1-1, with 12 bases that match TRBD1. The J segment lost 4 bases and the V segment lost 3 bases, leaving 10 bases of the junction unmatched. CDR3 size: 17 residues. Germline CDR1 SGHRS, CDR2 YFSETQ. The CDR3 DNA reads as TGCGCCAGCAGCTCTCGGGACAGGGGGCCGGGAAGCACTGAAGCTTTCTTT. Protein: CASSSRDRGPGSTEAFF.

The chain links TRBV9 to TRBJ2-1; D call uncertain. From germline, CDR1 is SGDLS and CDR2 YYNGEE. The V gene lost 4 bases and the J gene lost 9 bases, with 14 bases spanning the gap. CDR3 size: 13 residues. In DNA form, the CDR3 reads TGTGCCAGCAGCCAATCGGACGTTGTTGAGCAGTTCTTC. This gives the protein CASSQSDVVEQFF.

V is TRBV30 and J is TRBJ1-2; D unresolved. Germline lookup yields CDR1 GTSNPN and CDR2 SVGIG (reference sequence). This CDR3 comprises 11 residues. V lost 5 bases and J lost 6, with 10 bases in between. The CDR3, as DNA: TGTGCCTGGCTGGGCGCCGATGGCTACACCTTC. Translation: CAWLGADGYTF.

The chain is built from TRBV28 and TRBJ1-4, with TRBD1 identical over 7 bases. Germline V lookup: CDR1 MDHEN, CDR2 SYDVKM. There are 15 residues in the CDR3. After removal of 3 bases from V and 4 bases from J, the junction contained 5 bases not matched to a gene. Written as DNA, the CDR3 is TGTGCCAGCAGTTTGGAGGGGGCCTATAATGAAAAACTGTTTTTT. Protein product: CASSLEGAYNEKLFF.

The rearrangement joins TRBV1 to TRBJ1-2. TRBV1 has pseudogene status. This CDR3 spans 12 amino acids. The CDR3 sequence: CTSIGPLDGYTF. Here the CDR3 DNA reads TGCACCAGCATCGGGCCCCTGGATGGCTACACCTTC.

The chain employs TRBV11-2 and TRBJ2-7; TRBD1 aligns across 7 bases. The CDR3 has 13 residues. Germline assignment: CDR1 SGHAT and CDR2 FQNNGV. Germline trimming cut 0 bases from V and 4 bases from J; bases unmatched to any gene: 0. CDR3 coding DNA: TGTGCCAGCAGCTTAGACAGGGGGTACGAGCAGTACTTC. Translated: CASSLDRGYEQYF.

This sequence joins TRBV5-1 and TRBJ1-6; 8 nucleotides align to TRBD1. The trim removed 1 base at V and 10 bases at J, leaving 7 bases unmatched. This CDR3 has 15 amino acids. Germline values: CDR1 SGHRS, CDR2 YFSETQ. In DNA, the CDR3 is TGCGCCAGCAGCTTGTCGGTACAGGGGGGCTCACCCCTCCACTTT. Its translation is CASSLSVQGGSPLHF. The complete variable domain, with remaining parts taken from reference TRBV5-1 and TRBJ1-6, reads KAGVTQTPRYLIKTRGQQVTLSCSPISGHRSVSWYQQTPGQGLQFLFEYFSETQRNKGNFPGRFSGRQFSNSRSEMNVSTLELGDSALYLCASSLSVQGGSPLHFGNGTRLTVT.

The V and J genes are TRBV25-1 and TRBJ1-4; D ambiguous. The CDR3 is made up of 15 amino acids. Between the trimmed V and J ends, which lost 2 bases and 8 bases, there was a span of 15 bases. Germline lookup yields CDR1 MGHDK and CDR2 SYGVNS. The CDR3 spells CASSEIGGGREKLFF. In DNA form, the CDR3 reads TGTGCCAGCAGTGAAATCGGAGGAGGAAGAGAAAAACTGTTTTTT.

The chain joins TRBV5-1 to TRBJ2-7; the D gene is possibly TRBD2 (6 bases). V lost 0 bases to trimming and J lost 2 bases, with 9 bases between them. Germline V CDR1 and CDR2: SGHRS, YFSETQ. This CDR3 has 14 amino acids. The CDR3 DNA follows: TGCGCCAGCAGCTTGGCACCGGGGGCCTACGAGCAGTACTTC. It is translated as CASSLAPGAYEQYF. Complete variable domain (other parts from reference TRBV5-1 and TRBJ2-7): KAGVTQTPRYLIKTRGQQVTLSCSPISGHRSVSWYQQTPGQGLQFLFEYFSETQRNKGNFPGRFSGRQFSNSRSEMNVSTLELGDSALYLCASSLAPGAYEQYFGPGTRLTVT.

A single count supports this clone. The chain carries TRBV19 and TRBJ1-2; no clear D. V was trimmed by 3 bases and J by 5 bases, leaving 13 bases between them. The germline V gene encodes CDR1 LNHDA and CDR2 SQIVND (reference sequence). The CDR3 length is 14 residues. Written as DNA, the CDR3 is TGTGCCAGTAGTATCCTGGAAAGTTCATATGGCTACACCTTC. Protein: CASSILESSYGYTF.

The chain carries TRBV5-6 and TRBJ1-2; D ambiguous. V lost 1 base and J 3 bases, leaving 10 bases between the germline ends. The CDR3 spans 14 residues. Germline V lookup: CDR1 SGHDT, CDR2 YYEEEE. As DNA, the CDR3 is TGTGCCAGCAGCTTGATCAGGCAGGACTATGGCTACACCTTC. Its translation: CASSLIRQDYGYTF.

The V call is TRBV2, the J call TRBJ1-5; D might be TRBD1 (6 bases). The CDR3 totals 14 residues. Deletions cut 4 bases from V and 2 bases from J, with 9 bases between. CDR1 and CDR2 (germline): SNHLY, FYNNEI. The DNA for the CDR3 is TGTGCCAGCAGTGTACAGGGTGGCAATCAGCCCCAGCATTTT. Translated, it gives CASSVQGGNQPQHF.

This clone was detected once. V and J are TRBV5-1 and TRBJ2-1; D ambiguous. The CDR3 covers 13 residues. The V and J ends lost 1 base and 6 bases respectively, with 8 bases between them. CDR1 is SGHRS, CDR2 YFSETQ, per germline. The CDR3 DNA sequence: TGCGCCAGCAGCTTGTATGGGGTCAATGAGCAGTTCTTC. This codes for CASSLYGVNEQFF.

The genes are TRBV9 and TRBJ2-3, with 8 bases identical to TRBD2. With V trimmed by 0 bases and J by 6 bases, 6 bases remained unmatched. The CDR3 is 15 residues long. CDR1 SGDLS and CDR2 YYNGEE come from the germline V gene. The CDR3 region has the DNA TGTGCCAGCAGCGTAGTCGGGGGGGTAGACGATACGCAGTATTTT. It codes for CASSVVGGVDDTQYF.